This TCR beta chain was recovered during a study of cytomegalovirus exposure and HLA in healthy donors. The PCR had 60 Vbeta and 13 Jbeta primers. Data came from immunoSEQ multiplex PCR; TCRdb stores just in-frame clones and leaves some out. Seen in this sample are 150,000 to 200,000 clones; the ten most common clones hold roughly 0.83%. A remark on this clone: Its antigen remains unidentified.

Notes on the study in general: Researchers reported from a later analysis that most CMV-associated TCR beta chains appeared HLA-restricted.

V dropped 1 base and J dropped 4 bases, with 12 bases sitting between them. Germline lookup yields CDR1 LGHNA and CDR2 YSLEER. The CDR3 length is 15 residues. The chain employs TRBV4-3 and TRBJ2-3, with D maybe TRBD2 (6 bases). This receptor was taken from a woman aged 18 to 35 in good health and CMV-seropositive. Sequencing used PBMCs. CDR3 sequence (DNA): TGCGCCAGCAGCCAAGCACTAGCTTTTGCAGATACGCAGTATTTT. Translation: CASSQALAFADTQYF.